This T cell receptor beta chain stems from a study of blood T cell repertoires in COVID-19. Study-level information: Acute and convalescent COVID-19 specimens originated in the United States, Italy and Spain. Sources were T cells, B-cell-depleted T cells, or PBMCs; the material itself was cDNA or gDNA.

The V end was cut by 8 bases, the J end by 4 bases, with 18 bases between. CDR3 length: 14 amino acids. The germline V gene has CDR1 SGHNT and CDR2 YYREEE (reference sequence). Data came from immunoSEQ multiplex PCR; TCRdb stores just in-frame clones and leaves some out. Of 200,000 to 300,000 clones listed, less than 90% were seen once; the top ten hold roughly 1.8%. Sequencing was carried out using peripheral blood. The chain is built from TRBV5-4 and TRBJ1-1; D gene unclear. This sequence originates from a man aged 25-40 years with active or convalescent COVID-19. The CDR3 spells CARKTGPRITEAFF. The CDR3 DNA is TGTGCCAGAAAAACGGGTCCGAGGATCACTGAAGCTTTCTTT.